This TCR beta chain was sequenced for a study of CD8+CD57+ T cells in acquired aplastic anemia. At the level of the study: Sorted CD4+ and CD8+ cells gave an average of around 3.1 ug of DNA.

According to the study, genomic DNA was the template for TCR beta VDJ and CDR3 profiling. Each CDR3 protein is one row after TCRdb ran MiXCR on the reads. The sample shows under 350,000 distinct CDR3 sequences, 56% of them seen only once. As for this clonotype: Its antigen is unidentified.

V shed 2 bases and J shed 6 bases, with 10 bases lying between them. This CDR3 comprises 12 residues. Germline lookup yields CDR1 DFQATT and CDR2 SNEGSKA (reference sequence). All patients picked for sequencing had shown, by flow cytometry, an expansion of CD8+CD57+ cells. Patients were treatment-naive when blood was sampled. Study results and limitations: Patients and controls shared nearly 30 CD8+ CDR3 sequences, highly expressed in patients.

This clonotype was obtained from a human donor with aplastic anemia. The sequencing sample was made of sorted CD4+, CD8+, or CD8+CD57+ T cells (not recorded which) from PBMCs. The gene calls are TRBV20-1 and TRBJ1-2, with D possibly matching TRBD1 (5 bases). CDR3 in DNA: TGCAGTGCTAGAAAGGGGTTGGATGGCTACACCTTC. This encodes CSARKGLDGYTF.